Listed here are 20 T cell receptor beta chains from one sample, sequenced in a study of T cells after somatic rescue of genetic block. The protocol was immunoSEQ multiplex PCR, while the TCRdb copy is restricted to in-frame clones and leaves out a portion. Of under 150,000 clones in the sample, 80% to 95% are singletons; the top ten hold 1.4%. The sample taken for sequencing was peripheral blood mononuclear cells (PBMCs). The receptors were gathered from a woman between 18 and 30 years old.

The chain has TRBV30 and TRBJ1-2; 9 bases fit TRBD1. Germline values: CDR1 GTSNPN, CDR2 SVGIG (reference sequence). This CDR3 spans 15 amino acids. The V and J ends lost 0 bases and 5 bases, in that order; junction bases with no gene match: 7. The DNA of the CDR3 is TGTGCCTGGAGTGTTTCTGTGACAGGGGGATATGGCTACACCTTC. Amino acid sequence: CAWSVSVTGGYGYTF.

In nucleotides, the CDR3 is TGCGCCAGCAGCTCGCTCCCAGGGGTGCATGAGTATTTT. Translated, it gives CASSSLPGVHEYF. This chain connects TRBV5-1 to TRBJ2-3, with D maybe TRBD1 (6 bases). Germline CDR1 and CDR2: SGHRS and YFSETQ. Trimming took 3 bases from V and 13 from J, leaving 18 bases between them. The CDR3 is 13 residues long.

The rearrangement joins TRBV2 to TRBJ2-1; D possibly matches TRBD1 or TRBD2 (5 bases each). Trimming removed 6 bases from V and 16 bases from J, with 19 bases in between. The CDR3 loop spans 12 amino acids. The germline V gene has CDR1 SNHLY and CDR2 FYNNEI. The CDR3 sequence: CASSEGTLQGFF. The DNA for the CDR3 is TGTGCCAGCAGCGAGGGGACCCTTCAAGGCTTCTTC. Complete variable domain (other parts from reference TRBV2 and TRBJ2-1): EPEVTQTPSHQVTQMGQEVILRCVPISNHLYFYWYRQILGQKVEFLVSFYNNEISEKSEIFDDQFSVERPDGSNFTLKIRSTKLEDSAMYFCASSEGTLQGFFGPGTRLTVL.

The chain employs TRBV4-1 and TRBJ2-3; D not certain. Germline CDR1 MGHRA, CDR2 YSYEKL. The CDR3 is made up of 14 amino acids. V was shortened by 2 bases and J by 0 bases, with 6 bases between the two germline ends. The CDR3 sequence is CASSQSDSTDTQYF. CDR3 nucleotide sequence: TGCGCCAGCAGCCAATCGGACAGCACAGATACGCAGTATTTT.

This chain joins TRBV9 and TRBJ2-2; 10 nucleotides line up with TRBD2. With V trimmed by 7 bases and J by 7 bases, 4 bases remained unmatched. Germline V gene data show CDR1 as SGDLS and CDR2 as YYNGEE. This CDR3 contains 13 residues. CDR3 amino acids: CASLAGAGGELFF. The DNA of the CDR3 is TGTGCCAGCCTAGCGGGGGCCGGCGGGGAGCTGTTTTTT.

The rearrangement uses TRBV11-3 and TRBJ2-5; D is perhaps TRBD2 (6 bases). The germline V gene has CDR1 SGHNT and CDR2 YENEEA. V was shortened by 5 bases and J by 4 bases, with 14 bases between the two germline ends. There are 14 residues in the CDR3. This CDR3 reads CASSPRRGVETQYF. The DNA of the CDR3 is TGTGCCAGCAGCCCCCGGCGGGGTGTAGAGACCCAGTACTTC.

The chain has TRBV11-3 and TRBJ2-7; D unresolved. V was clipped by 5 bases and J by 11 bases, with 13 bases between them. The CDR3 has 11 amino acids. Looked up from germline, CDR1 is SGHNT and CDR2 is YENEEA. The CDR3 DNA sequence: TGTGCCAGCAGCGAGGACGCGAGGAAGTACTTC. It codes for CASSEDARKYF.

This sequence joins TRBV4-1 and TRBJ2-1; D uncertain. The CDR3 sequence is 13 residues long. In germline, CDR1 is MGHRA, CDR2 YSYEKL. Trimming took 0 bases from V and 8 from J, leaving 8 bases between them. CDR3: CASSQERVDEQFF. Here the CDR3 DNA reads TGCGCCAGCAGCCAAGAACGGGTAGATGAGCAGTTCTTC.

This clone was found a few times. The chain is built from TRBV2 and TRBJ2-1; D is unresolved. The germline V gene has CDR1 SNHLY and CDR2 FYNNEI. This CDR3 contains 14 residues. V was cut by 3 bases and J by 8 bases, with 14 bases left in between. CDR3: CASSEGRQYDEQFF. CDR3 coding DNA: TGTGCCAGCAGTGAGGGTAGGCAGTACGATGAGCAGTTCTTC.

CDR3 loop: CASSTDHSNQPQHF. In DNA, the CDR3 is TGTGCCAGCAGCACCGACCATAGCAATCAGCCCCAGCATTTT. The chain is built from TRBV7-9 and TRBJ1-5; D unclear. V gave up 5 bases and J gave up 0 bases, with 8 bases separating them. This CDR3 is 14 amino acids long. Germline assignment: CDR1 SEHNR and CDR2 FQNEAQ (reference sequence). Combining the CDR3 with reference TRBV7-9 and TRBJ1-5 gives the whole variable domain DTGVSQNPRHKITKRGQNVTFRCDPISEHNRLYWYRQTLGQGPEFLTYFQNEAQLEKSRLLSDRFSAERPKGSFSTLEIQRTEQGDSAMYLCASSTDHSNQPQHFGDGTRLSIL.

The chain joins TRBV30 to TRBJ1-1; possible D gene TRBD1, 6 bases. CDR1 and CDR2 (germline): GTSNPN, SVGIG (reference sequence). This CDR3 has 14 amino acids. The V end lost 0 bases, the J end lost 4 bases, and 12 bases lay between the germline ends. The CDR3 DNA is TGTGCCTGGAGTGTTCAGGGGTTAGGCACTGAAGCTTTCTTT. This codes for CAWSVQGLGTEAFF.

This chain uses TRBV7-9 with TRBJ1-1; D call uncertain. CDR1 is SEHNR, CDR2 FQNEAQ, per germline (reference sequence). The CDR3 sequence is 14 residues long. Trimming removed 4 bases from V and 0 bases from J, with 9 bases in between. The CDR3 sequence: CASSSPRMNTEAFF. The CDR3 coding sequence is TGTGCCAGCAGCTCACCCCGGATGAACACTGAAGCTTTCTTT.

The rearrangement links TRBV18 to TRBJ2-5; D remains ambiguous. This CDR3 has 13 amino acids. Germline loops: CDR1 KGHSH, CDR2 LQKENI. The V and J ends lost 3 bases and 2 bases respectively, with 7 bases between them. CDR3 sequence: CASSPNVQETQYF. The CDR3 DNA sequence: TGTGCCAGCTCACCGAATGTTCAAGAGACCCAGTACTTC.

J is TRBJ1-5 and V is TRBV6-5, with D perhaps TRBD1 (5 bases). The ends were cut back, 6 bases at V and 1 base at J, with 13 bases in the middle. Per germline, CDR1 MNHEY and CDR2 SVGAGI. This CDR3 is built from 15 residues. The CDR3 DNA follows: TGTGCCAGCAGCCTACTGGCAGGGAGCAATCAGCCCCAGCATTTT. Translation: CASSLLAGSNQPQHF.

The chain couples TRBV4-3 to TRBJ1-1; D is ambiguous. This CDR3 has 14 residues. Germline lookup yields CDR1 LGHNA and CDR2 YSLEER. The V end lost 0 bases, the J end lost 1 base, and 6 bases lay between the germline ends. The CDR3 region is CASSQEGGNTEAFF. The CDR3 DNA reads TGCGCCAGCAGCCAAGAGGGAGGGAACACTGAAGCTTTCTTT.

The genes are TRBV18 and TRBJ1-1; the D is unclear. The CDR3 covers 15 residues. V was cut by 0 bases and J by 1 base, with 9 bases left in between. Germline assignment: CDR1 KGHSH and CDR2 LQKENI. CDR3 nucleotides: TGTGCCAGCTCACCACCGTCACTCCCGAACACTGAAGCTTTCTTT. Its translation is CASSPPSLPNTEAFF.

The chain uses TRBV7-2 and TRBJ1-6; D remains ambiguous. The CDR3 contains 11 residues. Between the trimmed V and J ends, which lost 5 bases and 7 bases, there was a span of 3 bases. Germline CDR1 and CDR2: SGHTA and FQGNSA. DNA for the CDR3: TGTGCCAGCAGCGGGAATTCACCCCTCCACTTT. Translation: CASSGNSPLHF.

The chain combines TRBV18 with TRBJ1-3, with 7 bases lining up with TRBD1. This CDR3 comprises 16 residues. V trimming: 3 bases; J trimming: 3 bases; junction bases outside the gene matches: 8. Germline lookup yields CDR1 KGHSH and CDR2 LQKENI. CDR3 sequence (DNA): TGTGCCAGCTCACCTTCATCAGGGGGAGGTGGAAACACCATATATTTT. Translated, it gives CASSPSSGGGGNTIYF.

The chain has TRBV28 and TRBJ1-3; a possible D gene is TRBD1 (5 bases). Germline loops: CDR1 MDHEN, CDR2 SYDVKM. V lost 0 bases and J 0 bases, leaving 9 bases between the germline ends. The CDR3 sequence is 16 residues long. CDR3 nucleotides: TGTGCCAGCAGTTTATGGGGACGGGACTCTGGAAACACCATATATTTT. Translating it yields CASSLWGRDSGNTIYF.

The rearrangement joins TRBV10-3 to TRBJ2-7, with 10 nucleotides matching TRBD1. This CDR3 contains 12 residues. Germline V gives CDR1 ENHRY, CDR2 SYGVKD. The ends lost 6 bases at V and 9 bases at J; junction bases unmatched: 5. The CDR3 loop reads CAISPGQGWQYF. The CDR3 coding sequence is TGTGCCATCAGCCCGGGACAGGGGTGGCAGTACTTC.